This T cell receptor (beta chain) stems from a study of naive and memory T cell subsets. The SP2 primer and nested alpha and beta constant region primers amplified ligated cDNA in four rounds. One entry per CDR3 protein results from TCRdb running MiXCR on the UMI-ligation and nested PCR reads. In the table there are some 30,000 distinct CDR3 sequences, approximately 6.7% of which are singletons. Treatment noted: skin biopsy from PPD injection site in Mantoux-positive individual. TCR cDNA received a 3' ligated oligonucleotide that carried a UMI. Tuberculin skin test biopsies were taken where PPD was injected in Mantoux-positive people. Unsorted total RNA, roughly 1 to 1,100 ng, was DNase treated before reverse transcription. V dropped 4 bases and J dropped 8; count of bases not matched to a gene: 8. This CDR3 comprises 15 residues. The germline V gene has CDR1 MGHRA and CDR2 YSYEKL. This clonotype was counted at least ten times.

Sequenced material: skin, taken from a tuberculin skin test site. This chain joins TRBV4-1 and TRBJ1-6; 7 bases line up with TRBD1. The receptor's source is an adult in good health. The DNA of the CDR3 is TGCGCCAGCAGCCCTGTGGACAGGAAGGATTCACCCCTCCACTTT. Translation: CASSPVDRKDSPLHF.